This T cell receptor (beta chain) stems from a study of cytomegalovirus exposure and HLA in healthy donors. The PCR contained 60 Vbeta and 13 Jbeta primers. The assay was immunoSEQ multiplex PCR, and TCRdb's table has in-frame clones only and misses some. The sample spans 60,000 to 70,000 clones; the ten largest clones claim around 15%. The CDR3 consists of 12 residues. V lost 3 bases, J lost 11 bases, and 13 bases lay in between. In germline, CDR1 is SEHNR, CDR2 FQNEAQ (reference sequence). The rearrangement uses TRBV7-9 and TRBJ1-1; unclear D gene. Sample: PBMCs. This receptor was taken from a boy between 10 and 17 years old in good health and CMV-seronegative. CDR3 coding DNA: TGTGCCAGCAGCTTGCCGGGTAGTAGGGCTTTCTTT. It yields the protein CASSLPGSRAFF.